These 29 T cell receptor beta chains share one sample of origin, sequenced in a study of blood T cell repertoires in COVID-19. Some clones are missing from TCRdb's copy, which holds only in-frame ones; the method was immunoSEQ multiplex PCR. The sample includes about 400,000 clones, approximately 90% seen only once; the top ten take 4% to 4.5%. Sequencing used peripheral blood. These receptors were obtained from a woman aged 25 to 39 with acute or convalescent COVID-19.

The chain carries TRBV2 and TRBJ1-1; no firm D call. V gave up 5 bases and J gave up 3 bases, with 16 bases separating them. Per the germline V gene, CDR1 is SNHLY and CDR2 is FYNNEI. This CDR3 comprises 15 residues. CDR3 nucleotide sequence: TGTGCCAGCAGTTTAATCGGGTTTATGGACACTGAAGCTTTCTTT. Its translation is CASSLIGFMDTEAFF.

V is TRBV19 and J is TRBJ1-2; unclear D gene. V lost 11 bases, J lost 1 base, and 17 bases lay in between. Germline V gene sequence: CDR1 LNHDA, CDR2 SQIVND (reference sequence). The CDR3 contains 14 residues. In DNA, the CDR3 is TGTGCCTGCTACGACGGGAGCTTTAACTATGGCTACACCTTC. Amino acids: CACYDGSFNYGYTF.

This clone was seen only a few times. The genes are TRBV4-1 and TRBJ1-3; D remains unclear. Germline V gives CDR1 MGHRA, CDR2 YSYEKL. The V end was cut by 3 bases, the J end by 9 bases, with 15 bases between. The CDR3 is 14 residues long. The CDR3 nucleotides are TGCGCCAGCAGCCAGATGGCCGCGGTGGGCACCATATATTTT. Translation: CASSQMAAVGTIYF.

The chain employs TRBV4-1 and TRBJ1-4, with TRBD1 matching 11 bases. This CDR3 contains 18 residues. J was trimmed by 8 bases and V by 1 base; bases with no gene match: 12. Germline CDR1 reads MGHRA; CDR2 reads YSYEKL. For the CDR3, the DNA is TGCGCCAGCAGCCAAGGGCGGACAGGGGGCTCTTATGGGGAAAAACTGTTTTTT. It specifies CASSQGRTGGSYGEKLFF.

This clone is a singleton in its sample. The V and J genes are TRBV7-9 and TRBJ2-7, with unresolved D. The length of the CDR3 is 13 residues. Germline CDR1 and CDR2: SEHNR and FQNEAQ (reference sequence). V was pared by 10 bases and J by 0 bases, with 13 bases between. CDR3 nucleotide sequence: TGTGCCATCCTTGGCGGCAGCTCCTACGAGCAGTACTTC. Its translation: CAILGGSSYEQYF.

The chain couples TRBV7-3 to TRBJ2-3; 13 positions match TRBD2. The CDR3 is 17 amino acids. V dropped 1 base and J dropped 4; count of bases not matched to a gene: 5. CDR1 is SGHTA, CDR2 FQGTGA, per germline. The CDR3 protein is CASSLIGTSGAPDTQYF. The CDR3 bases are TGTGCCAGCAGCTTAATAGGGACTAGCGGGGCGCCAGATACGCAGTATTTT. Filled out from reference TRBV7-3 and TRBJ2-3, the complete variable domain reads GAGVSQTPSNKVTEKGKYVELRCDPISGHTALYWYRQSLGQGPEFLIYFQGTGAADDSGLPNDRFFAVRPEGSVSTLKIQRTERGDSAVYLCASSLIGTSGAPDTQYFGPGTRLTVL.

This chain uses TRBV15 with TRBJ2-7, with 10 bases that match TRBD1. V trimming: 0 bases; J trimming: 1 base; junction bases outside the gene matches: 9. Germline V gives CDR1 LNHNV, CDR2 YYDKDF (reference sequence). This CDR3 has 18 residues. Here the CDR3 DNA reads TGTGCCACCAGCAGAGATTACGAACTGGACAGGGGGTCCTACGAGCAGTACTTC. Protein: CATSRDYELDRGSYEQYF.

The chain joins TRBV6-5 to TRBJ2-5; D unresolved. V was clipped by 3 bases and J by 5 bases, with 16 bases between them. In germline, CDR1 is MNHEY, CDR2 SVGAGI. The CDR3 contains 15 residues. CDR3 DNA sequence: TGTGCCAGCAGTTATATGCAGTCTACAGTTGAGACCCAGTACTTC. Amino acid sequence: CASSYMQSTVETQYF.

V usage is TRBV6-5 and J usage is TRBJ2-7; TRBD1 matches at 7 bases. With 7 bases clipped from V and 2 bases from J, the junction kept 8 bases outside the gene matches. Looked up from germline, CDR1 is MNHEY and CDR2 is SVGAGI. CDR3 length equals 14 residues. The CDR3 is CASTNPGQTYEQYF. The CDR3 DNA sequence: TGTGCCAGCACCAACCCGGGACAGACCTACGAGCAGTACTTC.

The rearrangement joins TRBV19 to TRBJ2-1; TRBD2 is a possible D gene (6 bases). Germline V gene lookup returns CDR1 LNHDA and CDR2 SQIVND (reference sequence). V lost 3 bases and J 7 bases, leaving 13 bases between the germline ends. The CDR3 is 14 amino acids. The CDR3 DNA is TGTGCCAGTAGTATTCTCGGGGGTCGGAATGAGCAGTTCTTC. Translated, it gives CASSILGGRNEQFF.

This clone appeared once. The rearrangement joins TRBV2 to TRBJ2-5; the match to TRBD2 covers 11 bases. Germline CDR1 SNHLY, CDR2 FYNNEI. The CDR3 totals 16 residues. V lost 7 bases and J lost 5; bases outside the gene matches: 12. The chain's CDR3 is CASNRLAGGPLETQYF. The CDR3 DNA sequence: TGTGCCAGCAACCGTTTAGCGGGGGGGCCTCTTGAGACCCAGTACTTC.

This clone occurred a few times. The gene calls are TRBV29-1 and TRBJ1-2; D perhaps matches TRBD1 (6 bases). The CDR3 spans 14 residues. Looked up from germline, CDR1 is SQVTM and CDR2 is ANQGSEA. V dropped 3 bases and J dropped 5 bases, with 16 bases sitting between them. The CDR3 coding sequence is TGCAGCGTTGATAGACCGACAGGACGGTATGGCTACACCTTC. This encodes CSVDRPTGRYGYTF.

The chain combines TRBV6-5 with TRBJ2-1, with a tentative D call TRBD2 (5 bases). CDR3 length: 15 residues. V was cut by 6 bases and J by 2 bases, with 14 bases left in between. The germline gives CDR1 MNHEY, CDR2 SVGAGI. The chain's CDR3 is CASRNRDDTYNEQFF. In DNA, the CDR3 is TGTGCCAGCAGGAACCGGGATGACACCTACAATGAGCAGTTCTTC.

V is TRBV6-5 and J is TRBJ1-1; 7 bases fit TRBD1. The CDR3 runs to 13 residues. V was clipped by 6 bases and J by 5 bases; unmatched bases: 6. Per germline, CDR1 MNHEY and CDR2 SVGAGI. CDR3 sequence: CASRSTGYTEAFF. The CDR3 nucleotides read TGTGCCAGCAGATCGACAGGGTATACTGAAGCTTTCTTT.

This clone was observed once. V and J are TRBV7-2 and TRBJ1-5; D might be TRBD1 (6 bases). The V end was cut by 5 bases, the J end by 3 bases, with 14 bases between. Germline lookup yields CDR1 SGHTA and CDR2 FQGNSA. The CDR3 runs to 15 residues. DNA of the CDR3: TGTGCCAGCAGCGGGTACGGGACAAACAATCAGCCCCAGCATTTT. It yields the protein CASSGYGTNNQPQHF. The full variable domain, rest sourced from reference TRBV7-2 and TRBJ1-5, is GAGVSQSPSNKVTEKGKDVELRCDPISGHTALYWYRQSLGQGLEFLIYFQGNSAPDKSGLPSDRFSAERTGGSVSTLTIQRTQQEDSAVYLCASSGYGTNNQPQHFGDGTRLSIL.

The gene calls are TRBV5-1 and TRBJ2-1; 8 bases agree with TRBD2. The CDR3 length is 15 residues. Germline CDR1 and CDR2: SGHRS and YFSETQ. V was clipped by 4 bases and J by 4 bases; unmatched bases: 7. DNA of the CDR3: TGCGCCAGCAGCCCAAGGGCGGGGGGATACAATGAGCAGTTCTTC. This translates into CASSPRAGGYNEQFF.

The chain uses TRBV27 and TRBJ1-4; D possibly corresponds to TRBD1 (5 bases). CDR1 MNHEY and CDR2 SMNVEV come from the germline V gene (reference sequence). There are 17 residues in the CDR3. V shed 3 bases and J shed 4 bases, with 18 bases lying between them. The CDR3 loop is CASSFSPGLTRNEKLFF. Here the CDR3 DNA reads TGTGCCAGCAGTTTCTCCCCAGGGTTAACTCGTAATGAAAAACTGTTTTTT.

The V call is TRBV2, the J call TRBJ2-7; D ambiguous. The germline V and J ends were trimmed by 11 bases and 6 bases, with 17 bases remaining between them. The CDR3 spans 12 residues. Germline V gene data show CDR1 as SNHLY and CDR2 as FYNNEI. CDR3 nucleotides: TGTGCCGTAACTGTTCTGGGCTCCGAGCAGTACTTC. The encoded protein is CAVTVLGSEQYF.

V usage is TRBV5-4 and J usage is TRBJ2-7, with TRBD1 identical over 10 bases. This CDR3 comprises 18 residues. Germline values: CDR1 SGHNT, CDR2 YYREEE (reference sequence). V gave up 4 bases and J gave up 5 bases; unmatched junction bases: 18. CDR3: CASSPPPTGGLFSDEQYF. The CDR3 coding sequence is TGTGCCAGCAGCCCTCCCCCGACAGGGGGCCTTTTTTCCGACGAGCAGTACTTC.

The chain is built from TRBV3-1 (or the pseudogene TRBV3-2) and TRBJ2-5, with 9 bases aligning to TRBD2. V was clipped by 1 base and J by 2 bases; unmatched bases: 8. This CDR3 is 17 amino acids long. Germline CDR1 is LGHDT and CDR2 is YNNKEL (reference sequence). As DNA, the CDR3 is TGTGCCAGCAGCCAAGTCGGCGCGACTAGCGGACAAGAGACCCAGTACTTC. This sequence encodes CASSQVGATSGQETQYF.

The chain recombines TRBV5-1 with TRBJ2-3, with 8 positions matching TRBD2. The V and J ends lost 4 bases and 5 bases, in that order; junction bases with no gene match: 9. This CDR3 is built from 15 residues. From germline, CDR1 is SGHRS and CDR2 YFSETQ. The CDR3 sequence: CASSNNGGAGDTQYF. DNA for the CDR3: TGCGCCAGCAGCAACAACGGGGGGGCCGGAGATACGCAGTATTTT.

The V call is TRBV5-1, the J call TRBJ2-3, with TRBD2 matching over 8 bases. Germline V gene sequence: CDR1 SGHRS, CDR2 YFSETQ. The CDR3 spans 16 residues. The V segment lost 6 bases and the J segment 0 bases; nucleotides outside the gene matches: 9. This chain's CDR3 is CASTSLAGRSTDTQYF. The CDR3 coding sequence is TGCGCCAGCACATCCTTAGCGGGGAGGAGCACAGATACGCAGTATTTT. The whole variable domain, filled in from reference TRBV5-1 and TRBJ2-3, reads KAGVTQTPRYLIKTRGQQVTLSCSPISGHRSVSWYQQTPGQGLQFLFEYFSETQRNKGNFPGRFSGRQFSNSRSEMNVSTLELGDSALYLCASTSLAGRSTDTQYFGPGTRLTVL.

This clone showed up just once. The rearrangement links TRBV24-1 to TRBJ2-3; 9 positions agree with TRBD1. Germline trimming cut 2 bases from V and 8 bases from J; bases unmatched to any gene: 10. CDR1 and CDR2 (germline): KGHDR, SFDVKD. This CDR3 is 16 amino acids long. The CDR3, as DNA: TGTGCCACCAGTGATTCTCCGGGACAGGGAATCGGTACGCAGTATTTT. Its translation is CATSDSPGQGIGTQYF.

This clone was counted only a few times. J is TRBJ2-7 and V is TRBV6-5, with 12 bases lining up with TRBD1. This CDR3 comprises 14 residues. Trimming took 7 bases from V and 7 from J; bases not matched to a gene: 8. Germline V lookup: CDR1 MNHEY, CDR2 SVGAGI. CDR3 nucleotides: TGTGCCAGCAACCCGGGACAGGGGGCTAAAGAGCAGTACTTC. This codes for CASNPGQGAKEQYF.

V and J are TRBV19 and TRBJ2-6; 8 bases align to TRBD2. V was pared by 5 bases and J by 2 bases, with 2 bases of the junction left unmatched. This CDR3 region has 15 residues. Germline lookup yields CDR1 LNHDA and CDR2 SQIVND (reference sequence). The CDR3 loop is CASSGAGAGANVLTF. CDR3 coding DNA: TGTGCCAGTAGTGGAGCGGGGGCTGGGGCCAACGTCCTGACTTTC.

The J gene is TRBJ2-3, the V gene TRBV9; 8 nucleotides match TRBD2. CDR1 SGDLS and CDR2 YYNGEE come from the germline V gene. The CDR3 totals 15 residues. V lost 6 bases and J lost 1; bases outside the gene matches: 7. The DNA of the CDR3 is TGTGCCAGCAAGCGCGGGGGGCACGGCACAGATACGCAGTATTTT. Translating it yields CASKRGGHGTDTQYF.

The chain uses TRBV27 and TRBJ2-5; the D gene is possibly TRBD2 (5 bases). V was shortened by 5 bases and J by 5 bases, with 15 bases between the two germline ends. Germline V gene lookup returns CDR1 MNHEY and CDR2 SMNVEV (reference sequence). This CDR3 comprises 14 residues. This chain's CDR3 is CASSPLGSGETQYF. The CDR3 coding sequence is TGTGCCAGCAGTCCCCTCGGGTCGGGGGAGACCCAGTACTTC.

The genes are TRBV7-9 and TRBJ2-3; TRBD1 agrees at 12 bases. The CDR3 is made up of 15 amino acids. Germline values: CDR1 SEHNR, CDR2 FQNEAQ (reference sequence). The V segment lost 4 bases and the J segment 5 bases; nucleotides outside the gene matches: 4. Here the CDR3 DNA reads TGTGCCAGCAGCTGGGGACAGGGGGCTGGAGATACGCAGTATTTT. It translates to CASSWGQGAGDTQYF.

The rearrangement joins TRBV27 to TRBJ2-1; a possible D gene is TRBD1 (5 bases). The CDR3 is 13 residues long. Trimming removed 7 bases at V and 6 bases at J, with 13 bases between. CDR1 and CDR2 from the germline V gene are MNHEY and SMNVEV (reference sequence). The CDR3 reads CASKGDAVNEQFF. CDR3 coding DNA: TGTGCCAGCAAAGGGGATGCGGTCAATGAGCAGTTCTTC.